This TCR beta chain emerged from a study of T-cell memory formation after mild COVID-19. This CDR3 is built from 13 residues. Between the trimmed V and J ends, which lost 8 bases and 4 bases, there was a span of 14 bases. TCRdb passed the 5' RACE reads through MiXCR, listing each CDR3 protein once. Here the sample spans 200,000 to 250,000 distinct CDR3 sequences, approximately 9% being singletons. The V gene is TRBV12-3 or TRBV12-4, the J gene TRBJ1-1; D gene uncertain. This receptor was taken from a young man who had mild COVID-19 (a few samples of this study predate the infection). Cell type and time point are not known. Specimen: PBMCs or a T cell subset sorted from them (not recorded which). The CDR3 nucleotides are TGTGCCAGCCTCCGACATTTGGGCACTGAAGCTTTCTTT. This gives the protein CASLRHLGTEAFF.